This T cell receptor (beta chain) originates from a study of cytomegalovirus exposure and HLA in healthy donors (dated by TCRdb to about 2017). With respect to the entire study: An earlier analysis of about 560 of the donors reported about 280 Gb of sequence data and some 110 million unique TCR beta sequences obtained from around 180 million T cells. Around 300 gigabases of sequencing data and approximately 84 million unique TCR sequences were included in an early release covering 550 to 800 HLA-typed donors. Of the roughly 400 genotyped donors, roughly 80% fell in the genetic ancestry cluster associated with self-reported Caucasian donors. The study was designed to test whether signatures of past pathogen exposure could be identified by cataloging public T cell receptors. The study used immunosequencing to profile the T cell repertoires of approximately 630 subjects and linked those repertoires to cytomegalovirus serostatus. A separate validation cohort of more than 100 different subjects was used in addition to the roughly 670-subject first cohort. To predict cytomegalovirus infection status, the study combined high-throughput TCR immunosequencing, statistical association of individual TCRs with disease status, and machine learning. A later analysis re-examined previously published TCR beta repertoires from more than 550 donors and added high-resolution HLA genotyping to investigate patterns of TCR occurrence. Rather than drawing on any new phenotypic data, the later analysis identified candidate immune exposures from TCR beta sequences and the way those sequences occurred across donors. To decide whether each TCR beta V gene segment behaved as functional or pseudogenic, an earlier analysis of some 600 of the donors relied on high-throughput TCR beta sequencing. Alongside the repertoire data, information on donor age, sex, ethnicity and CMV serostatus was compiled. A later genetic analysis took genome-wide SNP genotypes for about three fifths of the 666 donors and used that subset as a discovery cohort. Every discovery cohort repertoire had been produced on one sequencing platform. Both class I and class II loci were covered by HLA typing, at four-digit resolution. Typing coverage differed by locus: A, B, C, DRB1 and DQB1 were typed in roughly 620-630 donors, DQA1 in about 500, DPA1 in some 600, and DPB1 in just under 490. Because of strong linkage in the cohort, roughly five DR-DQ haplotypes were treated as single units for association and clustering. On average, roughly 250,000 unique TCR beta nucleotide sequences were sequenced per donor among a few hundred genotyped donors of the cohort, with roughly 18% of those sequences being non-productive. The paper's findings and limits, for the study overall: Compared with equally common non-associated chains, HLA-associated TCR beta chains in a later analysis were more clonally expanded and had lower generation probabilities. Because counts were too low, roughly 17 rarely observed V segments, including chromosome 9 orphons, were left out of the earlier analysis of several hundred of the donors. In a later analysis, most CMV-associated TCR beta chains were found to appear HLA-restricted, with HLA associations seemingly driven largely by CMV exposure. V-gene and J-gene trimming of TCR beta chains was associated with a missense DCLRE1C variant in a later genetic analysis, and the association was replicated in an independent cohort. A later genetic analysis reported fewer N-insertions in productive TCRs among donors in an Asian-associated ancestry cluster than the roughly 690-donor mean. A later analysis found that TCR association rates varied across HLA loci, with DRB1 alleles showing the most associated TCRs and HLA-C alleles the fewest. Because the 87-base-pair reads could not distinguish some IMGT-functional V segments, including TRBV6-2 and TRBV6-3, those segments were excluded. Assigning TCR associations to individual alleles was difficult when HLA alleles, especially DR and DQ, strongly co-occurred. A cluster of highly shared sequence variants was judged likely to be a technical artifact of the sequencing pipeline. In vitro tests confirmed that a few of the cytomegalovirus-associated TCR beta chains recognize cytomegalovirus antigens. An earlier analysis of around 600 of the donors showed that most TCR beta V segments appeared in productive rearrangements either about 90% or about 30% of the time, which broadly matched IMGT annotations. The classifier was reported to diagnose cytomegalovirus status with high specificity and sensitivity in both the original and validation cohorts. Most TCR sequences were observed very rarely across donors, whereas some public TCRs were present in many individuals. A later analysis reported that several top co-occurrence clusters appeared linked to parvovirus B19, influenza, CMV and Epstein-Barr virus. The study gave a list of 150 to 200 TCR beta chains associated with cytomegalovirus. According to the authors, the approach could potentially be generalized to other disease states and immunological phenotypes. Only TCR beta chains were sequenced in this cohort, and the absence of alpha or paired-chain data limited detectable features. Presence/absence analyses assumed roughly uniform sequencing depth across donors, an assumption that may not hold. Immune exposure information for the cohort was limited to CMV serostatus. A further reported finding was that TCR beta sequences accurately predicted the HLA-A and HLA-B alleles for most subjects in the first cohort. Because HLA typing was unavailable for some donors at each locus, only the typed subset was used in association tests. Correlated functional status among segregating V segments might be attributable to linkage disequilibrium, but an unknown experimental factor could not be ruled out. Specific HLA alleles were associated with more than 15,000 TCR beta sequences at a false discovery rate of 0.05 in a later analysis.

Of note for this clone: It lacks a known antigen. No much larger clone is present one base from it, and per-base qualities are unavailable.

In the germline V gene (reference sequence), CDR1 corresponds to LNHDA and CDR2 to SQIVND. Taken from cysteine to phenylalanine, the CDR3 has 15 residues. The read is trimmed to its CDR3 DNA, 45 bases read in frame from base 1. V is pruned by 3 bases and J by 7 bases, leaving 5 bases of the junction without a gene match. The cohort was made up of 650 to 700 healthy bone marrow donors. All cohort members were sampled while nominally healthy, although unrecorded immune exposures were likely present. The donor tested CMV seronegative, placing the donor among the 350 to 400 seronegative members of the cohort. A peripheral blood sample was collected from each donor, and TCR beta sequencing was performed on peripheral blood mononuclear cells. The Qiagen DNeasy Blood Extraction Kit was used to extract genomic DNA from the blood cell samples. Receptors were amplified or captured by the immunoSEQ multiplex PCR assay. For the multiplex PCR, a mixture combining 60 forward primers for TCR Vbeta segments and 13 reverse primers for TCR Jbeta segments was used. The CDR3 region of rearranged TCR beta genes was amplified from genomic DNA by a multiplex PCR assay. The amplified TCR beta libraries were sequenced on the Illumina HiSeq System as 87-base-pair reads. The paper's processing steps were these. In a later analysis, about 80 million unique TCR beta chains were counted across the 500 to 700 repertoires, and approximately 9.9 million of these chains were shared by at least two donors. Raw reads were error-corrected and collapsed into unique sequences by a nearest-neighbor algorithm in which closely related sequences were merged to remove PCR and sequencing errors. Alignment of CDR3 sequences to IMGT reference sequences was used to assign V, D and J gene segments. Each retained sequence needed at least a six-nucleotide match to both a V gene segment and a J gene segment. A rearrangement was called productive if the CDR3 had no stop codons and remained in frame with V and J, and every other rearrangement was called non-productive. CDR3 was defined according to IMGT convention as the region running from the second conserved V-encoded cysteine to the conserved J-encoded phenylalanine. The earlier analysis of about 530 of the donors excluded any sequence lacking an unambiguous match to a single V gene segment. An earlier analysis of 500 to 700 of the donors classified V segments as functional when productive rearrangements were above 56.7% and as segregating when the standard deviation between donors was above 5%. To diagnose cytomegalovirus status from the catalog of TCR beta chain sequences, a statistical classification framework was built. A later analysis assigned V and J genes by comparing TCR nucleotide sequences with IMGT/GENE-DB human TR gene sequences. The TCRdist pipeline was used in a later analysis to assign CDR3 sequences and most-parsimonious VDJ recombination scenarios. A later analysis defined each TCR beta chain by its CDR3 amino acid sequence plus V-gene family, and excluded reads lacking a unique V-gene family. A later analysis removed several hundred highly shared, low-generation-probability nucleotide sequences to deal with suspected cross-contamination and a sequencing artifact. In a later analysis, a clonal expansion index was calculated for each public chain from normalized within-repertoire ranks of inferred template counts. A later analysis computed generation probabilities with a VDJ recombination model fitted to out-of-frame rearrangements, and checked the results against IGoR. Hypergeometric tests were used in a later analysis to score TCR-TCR, TCR-HLA and TCR-CMV co-occurrence, with a repertoire-size bias correction applied to the TCR pairs. A later analysis estimated false discovery rates by permuting HLA or CMV assignments 20 times. In a later analysis, co-occurring TCRs were grouped with DBSCAN, and TCRdist sequence similarity was added when clustering was performed within HLA-allele-positive subsets. Repertoires with fewer than 30,000 or more than 120,000 public chains, plus five repertoires with anomalous nucleotide sharing, were excluded from co-occurrence clustering. TCRdb took over this immuneACCESS table, retaining in-frame rearrangements with V and J assigned. Such tables are incomplete; in checked studies, under half of the missing clones stem from an unresolved V gene, and the remainder is unexplained. V and J calls and clone size come straight from that table; D and trimming were deduced from the DNA. The sample table contains 150,000 to 200,000 clones; only one count was recorded for 75% to 90% of them. The ten largest clones represent 1.5% to 1.7% of the sample.

The sequence is built from TRBV19 and TRBJ2-5; the junction holds 13 bases that match TRBD2. Material for sequencing was PBMCs. The sequence came from a young woman in good health and CMV-seronegative. The DNA sequence follows: TGTGCCAGTAGTATCGGAACTAGCGGGGGGGGGACCCAGTACTTC. Translation gives CASSIGTSGGGTQYF.